These 32 T cell receptor beta chains were sequenced from one sample in a study of blood T cell repertoires in COVID-19. Method: immunoSEQ multiplex PCR; TCRdb's copy keeps in-frame clones and lacks some. The sample shows under 40,000 clones, 70% to 90% of them seen only once. Sequenced input: peripheral blood. The receptor source for this set is a man aged 70-80 years with active COVID-19.

The chain couples TRBV5-6 to TRBJ1-4; no reliable D call. V was trimmed by 1 base and J by 1 base, leaving 8 bases between them. Germline lookup yields CDR1 SGHDT and CDR2 YYEEEE. The CDR3 covers 15 residues. In nucleotides, the CDR3 is TGTGCCAGCAGCTTGCACGGTAGAACTAATGAAAAACTGTTTTTT. This sequence encodes CASSLHGRTNEKLFF.

The rearrangement uses TRBV15 and TRBJ1-1; the match to TRBD1 covers 11 bases. The CDR3 loop spans 18 amino acids. CDR1 LNHNV and CDR2 YYDKDF come from the germline V gene (reference sequence). Trimming took 5 bases from V and 5 from J; bases not matched to a gene: 16. The chain's CDR3 is CATSSRTGGVQRRTEAFF. CDR3 coding DNA: TGTGCCACCAGCTCAAGGACAGGGGGCGTACAAAGGAGAACTGAAGCTTTCTTT.

The chain employs TRBV7-2 and TRBJ2-1; 15 nucleotides line up with TRBD2. The ends lost 5 bases at V and 9 bases at J; junction bases unmatched: 11. Germline values: CDR1 SGHTA, CDR2 FQGNSA. There are 17 residues in the CDR3. CDR3 bases: TGTGCCAGCAGCGCCGGACTAGCGGGGGGGCTCGGAGGTGAGCAGTTCTTC. Protein sequence: CASSAGLAGGLGGEQFF.

The chain combines TRBV18 with TRBJ2-7, with D tentatively TRBD1 (6 bases). Deletions cut 6 bases from V and 5 bases from J, with 20 bases between. Germline CDR1 and CDR2: KGHSH and LQKENI. The CDR3 sequence is 15 residues long. Here the CDR3 reads CASSHNRVVTNEQYF. The CDR3 region has the DNA TGTGCCAGCTCGCACAACAGGGTTGTGACGAACGAGCAGTACTTC.

The J gene is TRBJ2-3, the V gene TRBV7-6; D remains unclear. The CDR3 is made up of 12 amino acids. Germline values: CDR1 SGHVS, CDR2 FNYEAQ. V was pared by 5 bases and J by 2 bases, with 5 bases between. The CDR3 is CASSPHTDTQYF. The DNA for the CDR3 is TGTGCCAGCAGCCCCCACACAGATACGCAGTATTTT.

The rearrangement uses TRBV7-9 and TRBJ1-1; 7 nucleotides align to TRBD1. This CDR3 spans 14 amino acids. V gave up 4 bases and J gave up 3 bases; unmatched junction bases: 5. Germline V lookup: CDR1 SEHNR, CDR2 FQNEAQ (reference sequence). DNA for the CDR3: TGTGCCAGCAGCTCTCAGGGGGGTTACACTGAAGCTTTCTTT. As protein: CASSSQGGYTEAFF. The whole variable domain, remainder taken from reference TRBV7-9 and TRBJ1-1, is DTGVSQNPRHKITKRGQNVTFRCDPISEHNRLYWYRQTLGQGPEFLTYFQNEAQLEKSRLLSDRFSAERPKGSFSTLEIQRTEQGDSAMYLCASSSQGGYTEAFFGQGTRLTVV.

This sequence joins TRBV28 and TRBJ2-1; 8 nucleotides align to TRBD2. CDR1 is MDHEN and CDR2 is SYDVKM in the germline V gene. The CDR3 is 15 amino acids. V trimming: 7 bases; J trimming: 6 bases; junction bases outside the gene matches: 11. The CDR3 nucleotides read TGTGCCAGCACCCCCCCGGGAGGGCGAGGCAATGAGCAGTTCTTC. This translates into CASTPPGGRGNEQFF.

This chain uses TRBV11-2 with TRBJ2-6; 8 bases map to TRBD1. The length of the CDR3 is 18 residues. Germline lookup yields CDR1 SGHAT and CDR2 FQNNGV. J lost 0 bases, V lost 5 bases, and 9 bases had no gene match. CDR3 nucleotide sequence: TGTGCCAGCAGCCCAGGTGCAGGGGGCCTCTCTGGGGCCAACGTCCTGACTTTC. This gives the protein CASSPGAGGLSGANVLTF.

The table lists this clone with a few counts. The chain employs TRBV2 and TRBJ1-5, with D hard to call. CDR3 length: 14 amino acids. V was clipped by 3 bases and J by 1 base, with 7 bases between them. The germline gives CDR1 SNHLY, CDR2 FYNNEI. DNA for the CDR3: TGTGCCAGCAGTGATCAAATGAGCAATCAGCCCCAGCATTTT. Protein: CASSDQMSNQPQHF.

Points on this clone: The same CDR3 arises from other DNA sequences in this sample as well. V usage is TRBV18 and J usage is TRBJ1-1; maybe TRBD1 (6 bases). Germline CDR1 is KGHSH and CDR2 is LQKENI. Trimming shortened V by 2 bases and J by 1 base, and 8 bases separated the two germline ends. The CDR3 sequence is 14 residues long. The CDR3 DNA follows: TGTGCCAGCTCACCAGACAGGAAGAACACTGAAGCTTTCTTT. Translated, it gives CASSPDRKNTEAFF.

This chain joins TRBV5-1 and TRBJ2-1; a weak D match, TRBD2 (6 bases). Trimming cost V 0 bases and J 5 bases, with 12 bases left between them. The CDR3 is 15 residues long. Per germline, CDR1 SGHRS and CDR2 YFSETQ. CDR3 DNA: TGCGCCAGCAGCTTGGTATGGACGGGGGACAATGAGCAGTTCTTC. This encodes CASSLVWTGDNEQFF.

This chain connects TRBV27 to TRBJ2-1, with D possibly TRBD2 on 6 matching bases. V gave up 2 bases and J gave up 0 bases, with 8 bases separating them. From germline, CDR1 is MNHEY and CDR2 SMNVEV (reference sequence). The CDR3 spans 15 residues. The CDR3 DNA sequence: TGTGCCAGCAGTTTAGGCGGGAACTCCTACAATGAGCAGTTCTTC. Translation: CASSLGGNSYNEQFF.

The rearrangement joins TRBV7-8 to TRBJ2-1, with a possible D match to TRBD1 (5 bases). CDR3 length: 14 residues. Trimming removed 5 bases from V and 12 bases from J, with 20 bases in between. Germline V CDR1 and CDR2: SGHVS, FQNEAQ. The CDR3 region has the DNA TGTGCCAGCAGCCCAGGGATTAGGGTACATATGCAGTTCTTC. It specifies CASSPGIRVHMQFF.

The gene calls are TRBV5-1 and TRBJ1-5; D not certain. V was shortened by 1 base and J by 2 bases, with 4 bases between the two germline ends. This CDR3 spans 13 amino acids. The V gene's germline CDR1 is SGHRS and CDR2 YFSETQ. CDR3 coding DNA: TGCGCCAGCAGCTTGACGGGCAATCAGCCCCAGCATTTT. It codes for CASSLTGNQPQHF.

The chain joins TRBV20-1 to TRBJ2-4, with 7 bases fitting TRBD1. J gave up 3 bases and V 3 bases, and 2 bases lay outside the gene matches. This CDR3 has 13 residues. The V gene's germline CDR1 is DFQATT and CDR2 SNEGSKA (reference sequence). This chain's CDR3 is CSASRDSKNIQYF. The CDR3 DNA is TGCAGTGCTAGTCGGGACAGCAAAAACATTCAGTACTTC.

The V gene is TRBV6-5, the J gene TRBJ1-1; the D is unclear. Trimming shortened V by 6 bases and J by 4 bases, and 18 bases separated the two germline ends. Germline CDR1 and CDR2: MNHEY and SVGAGI. The CDR3 has 15 amino acids. CDR3 nucleotides: TGTGCCAGCAGGCGTCCCCGGGGAGAGTTCACTGAAGCTTTCTTT. Encoded protein: CASRRPRGEFTEAFF.

J is TRBJ2-3 and V is TRBV30; D possibly corresponds to TRBD2 (6 bases). This CDR3 region has 16 residues. Looked up from germline, CDR1 is GTSNPN and CDR2 is SVGIG (reference sequence). V lost 4 bases and J 1 base, leaving 18 bases between the germline ends. The CDR3 here is CAWTLGWRGGTDTQYF. The CDR3 nucleotides read TGTGCCTGGACCCTTGGGTGGCGGGGAGGCACAGATACGCAGTATTTT. Together with reference TRBV30 and TRBJ2-3, the CDR3 gives the full variable domain: SQTIHQWPATLVQPVGSPLSLECTVEGTSNPNLYWYRQAAGRGLQLLFYSVGIGQISSEVPQNLSASRPQDRQFILSSKKLLLSDSGFYLCAWTLGWRGGTDTQYFGPGTRLTVL.

The chain carries TRBV7-9 and TRBJ2-1; tentatively, D is TRBD1 (6 bases). CDR1 is SEHNR and CDR2 is FQNEAQ in the germline V gene (reference sequence). Trimming left V 4 bases short and J 12 bases short, with 22 bases between. The length of the CDR3 is 15 residues. In DNA, the CDR3 is TGTGCCAGCAGCTCTGTTCCGGGACAATTTATGGGGCAGTTCTTC. It translates to CASSSVPGQFMGQFF.

The chain links TRBV18 to TRBJ2-1; D call uncertain. The CDR3 is made up of 15 amino acids. Germline CDR1 is KGHSH and CDR2 is LQKENI. V lost 2 bases to trimming and J lost 0 bases, with 8 bases between them. CDR3 sequence reads: CASSPGRNSYNEQFF. DNA for the CDR3: TGTGCCAGCTCACCAGGCAGGAACTCCTACAATGAGCAGTTCTTC.

The chain joins TRBV7-9 to TRBJ2-3; a weak D match, TRBD2 (5 bases). Trimming took 7 bases from V and 2 from J, leaving 13 bases between them. Germline V CDR1 and CDR2: SEHNR, FQNEAQ (reference sequence). CDR3 length equals 14 residues. CDR3 sequence: CASKNGVLTDTQYF. The CDR3 region has the DNA TGTGCCAGCAAAAACGGGGTCCTCACAGATACGCAGTATTTT.

This clone occurred once. The chain uses TRBV7-8 and TRBJ2-3; D is ambiguous. Trimming pared 5 bases from V and 6 bases from J, leaving 15 bases between. CDR3 size: 14 residues. The germline CDR1 and CDR2 sequences are SGHVS and FQNEAQ. The CDR3 loop is CASSPSPLGDTQYF. The CDR3 DNA sequence: TGTGCCAGCAGCCCCTCCCCACTCGGGGATACGCAGTATTTT.

CDR3 DNA sequence: TGTGCCACCAGTGACACTAGCGGGGGAAGCTCCTACAATGAGCAGTTCTTC. Translating gives CATSDTSGGSSYNEQFF. The chain employs TRBV24-1 and TRBJ2-1; 11 bases fit TRBD2. CDR3 size: 17 residues. The V and J ends lost 4 bases and 0 bases, in that order; junction bases with no gene match: 4. Germline CDR1 and CDR2: KGHDR and SFDVKD.

The CDR3 sequence is CASSLGRAPNQPQHF. As DNA, the CDR3 is TGTGCCAGCAGCTTGGGCAGGGCTCCCAATCAGCCCCAGCATTTT. The chain uses TRBV7-2 and TRBJ1-5; a weak D match, TRBD1 (5 bases). The germline V gene encodes CDR1 SGHTA and CDR2 FQGNSA. This CDR3 is 15 amino acids long. The V end was cut by 3 bases, the J end by 3 bases, with 12 bases between.

In DNA form, the CDR3 reads TGTGCCAGCAGCTTAAAAAGCCTTACCACAGATACGCAGTATTTT. Encoded protein: CASSLKSLTTDTQYF. The rearrangement joins TRBV5-6 to TRBJ2-3; D unresolved. Germline V lookup: CDR1 SGHDT, CDR2 YYEEEE. This CDR3 contains 15 residues. V lost 2 bases to trimming and J lost 2 bases, with 12 bases between them.

Here the CDR3 DNA reads TGTGCCAGCAGCTTTATTCCGGGCACTGAAGCTTTCTTT. It translates to CASSFIPGTEAFF. This chain joins TRBV11-1 and TRBJ1-1; D ambiguous. CDR3 length equals 13 residues. CDR1 is SGHAT, CDR2 FQDESV, per germline (reference sequence). V gave up 3 bases and J gave up 4 bases, with 9 bases separating them.

V usage is TRBV27 and J usage is TRBJ2-5; D might be TRBD2 (5 bases). Germline V CDR1 and CDR2: MNHEY, SMNVEV (reference sequence). There are 16 residues in the CDR3. V lost 5 bases to trimming and J lost 2 bases, with 18 bases between them. The CDR3 sequence is CASSPLGAGGQETQYF. CDR3 nucleotide sequence: TGTGCCAGCAGTCCCCTGGGCGCTGGCGGGCAAGAGACCCAGTACTTC.

J is TRBJ2-1 and V is TRBV28; perhaps TRBD2 as D (5 bases). Germline assignment: CDR1 MDHEN and CDR2 SYDVKM. The CDR3 consists of 14 residues. With 2 bases removed from V and 6 bases from J, the gap between germline ends came to 11 bases. The CDR3 spells CASSLLASLNEQFF. The CDR3 nucleotides are TGTGCCAGCAGTTTACTTGCTAGCCTCAATGAGCAGTTCTTC. The full variable domain, in which reference TRBV28 and TRBJ2-1 provide the parts outside the CDR3, is DVKVTQSSRYLVKRTGEKVFLECVQDMDHENMFWYRQDPGLGLRLIYFSYDVKMKEKGDIPEGYSVSREKKERFSLILESASTNQTSMYLCASSLLASLNEQFFGPGTRLTVL.

The rearrangement links TRBV5-5 to TRBJ2-7; D unresolved. CDR3 length equals 13 residues. V dropped 0 bases and J dropped 6 bases, with 10 bases sitting between them. The germline V gene encodes CDR1 SGHKS and CDR2 YYEKEE (reference sequence). CDR3 bases: TGTGCCAGCAGCTTGGTGCCGGGTCTCGAGCAGTACTTC. It yields the protein CASSLVPGLEQYF.

This chain uses TRBV7-9 with TRBJ2-1; 10 nucleotides align to TRBD2. The length of the CDR3 is 15 residues. The germline V gene encodes CDR1 SEHNR and CDR2 FQNEAQ (reference sequence). Trimming cost V 1 base and J 8 bases; bases outside gene matches: 5. CDR3 DNA: TGTGCCAGCAGCTTAGGGCTAGCGGGAGTGGATGAGCAGTTCTTC. It encodes CASSLGLAGVDEQFF.

CDR3 in DNA: TGTGCCAGCTCACCGGACAGGGACTATGGCTACACCTTC. Its translation: CASSPDRDYGYTF. The rearrangement uses TRBV18 and TRBJ1-2; 8 nucleotides agree with TRBD1. Germline V gives CDR1 KGHSH, CDR2 LQKENI. The CDR3 contains 13 residues. The junction had 0 bases not matched to a gene; V was cut back by 3 bases and J by 3 bases.

The genes are TRBV4-1 and TRBJ2-3; 7 bases agree with TRBD1. V gave up 1 base and J gave up 4 bases; unmatched junction bases: 8. CDR1 and CDR2 from the germline V gene are MGHRA and YSYEKL. The CDR3 consists of 16 residues. CDR3 sequence: CASSQAGTGAADTQYF. The CDR3 nucleotides are TGCGCCAGCAGCCAAGCCGGCACAGGGGCCGCAGATACGCAGTATTTT.

The chain links TRBV5-5 to TRBJ1-5, with TRBD1 matching 10 bases. The germline V gene has CDR1 SGHKS and CDR2 YYEKEE (reference sequence). V lost 4 bases and J lost 4; bases outside the gene matches: 2. The CDR3 is 14 amino acids. CDR3 nucleotides: TGTGCCAGCAGCCCGGGACAGGGGAATCAGCCCCAGCATTTT. Residues: CASSPGQGNQPQHF.